These 22 T cell receptor beta chains originate from one sample sequenced in a study of CD8 T cell repertoires and HIV-1 epitope variants. Measured with immunoSEQ multiplex PCR; TCRdb has only the in-frame clones, and not every one. The sample has some 3,100 clones, roughly three quarters seen once. No cognate antigen is known for these TCRs. The specimen sequenced was cultured CD8+ T cells derived from PBMCs. These receptors all come from a male donor with HIV.

The chain uses TRBV11-2 and TRBJ1-3; possible D gene TRBD1, 6 bases. CDR3 length: 14 residues. Germline V gives CDR1 SGHAT, CDR2 FQNNGV. Trimming pared 4 bases from V and 2 bases from J, leaving 9 bases between. CDR3 in amino acids: CASSSAGAGNTIYF. The CDR3 region has the DNA TGTGCCAGCAGCTCGGCAGGGGCTGGAAACACCATATATTTT.

The chain carries TRBV27 and TRBJ2-1; maybe TRBD1 (6 bases). V was pared by 2 bases and J by 0 bases, with 14 bases between. CDR3 length: 17 amino acids. Per germline, CDR1 MNHEY and CDR2 SMNVEV (reference sequence). CDR3 bases: TGTGCCAGCAGTTTAAAACAGGGTGAGGGCTCCTACAATGAGCAGTTCTTC. Translation: CASSLKQGEGSYNEQFF.

Remarks on this clone: A read error may account for a junction end that differs from germline. In DNA, the CDR3 is TGTGCCAGCACTTTACTAGCGGGGGGCCCTAATGAGCAGTTCTTC. This translates into CASTLLAGGPNEQFF. V usage is TRBV27 and J usage is TRBJ2-1; 12 bases line up with TRBD2. From germline, CDR1 is MNHEY and CDR2 SMNVEV (reference sequence). The CDR3 loop spans 15 amino acids.

The rearrangement uses TRBV7-6 and TRBJ2-5, with a possible D match to TRBD1 (6 bases). Per germline, CDR1 SGHVS and CDR2 FNYEAQ. This CDR3 is 19 amino acids long. V shed 2 bases and J shed 4 bases, with 26 bases lying between them. The CDR3 DNA follows: TGTGCCAGCAGCTTATCGGGTGGGGGCAGGGTGATCCCACGAGAGACCCAGTACTTC. This encodes CASSLSGGGRVIPRETQYF.

The gene calls are TRBV9 and TRBJ2-3; 10 bases fit TRBD2. Germline values: CDR1 SGDLS, CDR2 YYNGEE. The CDR3 covers 15 residues. V was pared by 0 bases and J by 5 bases, with 3 bases of the junction left unmatched. CDR3 coding DNA: TGTGCCAGCAGCGTAGGAGCGGGGGGGCTAGATACGCAGTATTTT. Translating gives CASSVGAGGLDTQYF.

The chain uses TRBV6-5 and TRBJ2-2; the D gene is possibly TRBD1 (6 bases). V dropped 2 bases and J dropped 5 bases, with 15 bases sitting between them. Germline values: CDR1 MNHEY, CDR2 SVGAGI. This CDR3 comprises 16 residues. The CDR3 nucleotides read TGTGCCAGCAGTTACGGAACAGGGTCGGGTACCGGGGAGCTGTTTTTT. It is translated as CASSYGTGSGTGELFF.

The rearrangement joins TRBV18 to TRBJ2-1; D is ambiguous. This CDR3 is built from 14 residues. The V gene lost 2 bases and the J gene lost 7 bases, with 12 bases spanning the gap. The germline V gene has CDR1 KGHSH and CDR2 LQKENI. CDR3 in amino acids: CASSPTSWRNEQFF. CDR3 sequence (DNA): TGTGCCAGCTCACCAACGAGTTGGCGGAATGAGCAGTTCTTC. The variable domain in full, with the rest retrieved from reference TRBV18 and TRBJ2-1, is NAGVMQNPRHLVRRRGQEARLRCSPMKGHSHVYWYRQLPEEGLKFMVYLQKENIIDESGMPKERFSAEFPKEGPSILRIQQVVRGDSAAYFCASSPTSWRNEQFFGPGTRLTVL.

The chain links TRBV6-5 to TRBJ1-6, with D unresolved. With 1 base removed from V and 7 bases from J, the gap between germline ends came to 5 bases. Germline V gives CDR1 MNHEY, CDR2 SVGAGI. This CDR3 comprises 13 residues. The chain's CDR3 is CASSYFRNSPLHF. The CDR3 DNA sequence: TGTGCCAGCAGTTACTTCAGAAATTCACCCCTCCACTTT.

The chain combines TRBV5-6 with TRBJ2-2; D perhaps matches TRBD1 (6 bases). The CDR3 covers 16 residues. Trimming left V 3 bases short and J 6 bases short, with 18 bases between. CDR1 and CDR2 from the germline V gene are SGHDT and YYEEEE. CDR3 region: CASSSGQGIFPGELFF. CDR3 coding DNA: TGTGCCAGCAGCTCTGGGCAGGGGATCTTTCCCGGGGAGCTGTTTTTT.

J is TRBJ2-1 and V is TRBV9, with 11 bases aligning to TRBD2. Germline CDR1 is SGDLS and CDR2 is YYNGEE. V trimming: 3 bases; J trimming: 1 base; junction bases outside the gene matches: 9. The CDR3 extends over 18 amino acids. The CDR3 DNA sequence: TGTGCCAGCAGCGCGCCCTTAGCGGGAGGGCCATCCTACAATGAGCAGTTCTTC. This encodes CASSAPLAGGPSYNEQFF.

The rearrangement uses TRBV6-1 and TRBJ2-1, with 9 nucleotides matching TRBD1. V lost 3 bases and J lost 7; bases outside the gene matches: 7. The CDR3 extends over 15 amino acids. CDR1 and CDR2 from the germline V gene are MNHNS and SASEGT. CDR3 bases: TGTGCCAGCAGTGAGTCCGGGACAGGGACAAATGAGCAGTTCTTC. This sequence encodes CASSESGTGTNEQFF.

The gene calls are TRBV29-1 and TRBJ2-3; 8 bases align to TRBD2. V was pared by 5 bases and J by 6 bases, with 7 bases of the junction left unmatched. The CDR3 spans 13 residues. Germline V CDR1 and CDR2: SQVTM, ANQGSEA. The CDR3 region is CSVTGTRSDTQYF. In DNA form, the CDR3 reads TGCAGCGTTACCGGGACTAGATCCGATACGCAGTATTTT.

The rearrangement links TRBV18 to TRBJ1-1, with 7 nucleotides matching TRBD1. The V gene's germline CDR1 is KGHSH and CDR2 LQKENI. The CDR3 extends over 14 amino acids. Trimming cost V 2 bases and J 2 bases; bases outside gene matches: 2. The CDR3 loop reads CASSPWDSNTEAFF. The CDR3 DNA follows: TGTGCCAGCTCACCATGGGACAGTAACACTGAAGCTTTCTTT.

The rearrangement links TRBV4-1 to TRBJ1-2; D is ambiguous. The CDR3 is 16 residues long. The germline V and J ends were trimmed by 0 bases and 3 bases, with 14 bases remaining between them. Germline lookup yields CDR1 MGHRA and CDR2 YSYEKL. CDR3 residues: CASSQDPVELDYGYTF. CDR3 sequence (DNA): TGCGCCAGCAGCCAAGATCCCGTCGAACTCGACTATGGCTACACCTTC.

This clone was found a few times. The chain combines TRBV7-2 with TRBJ2-4, with D perhaps TRBD1 or TRBD2 (5 bases each). This CDR3 comprises 15 residues. Trimming shortened V by 5 bases and J by 0 bases, and 11 bases separated the two germline ends. Germline-derived CDR1 and CDR2 are SGHTA and FQGNSA. As DNA, the CDR3 is TGTGCCAGCAGCCCCGGGGCCCTAGCCAAAAACATTCAGTACTTC. This encodes CASSPGALAKNIQYF.

CDR3 protein: CASSIRGPDLNTEAFF. CDR3 DNA sequence: TGTGCCAGTAGTATCAGGGGGCCGGACTTGAACACTGAAGCTTTCTTT. The rearrangement uses TRBV19 and TRBJ1-1, with 8 bases aligning to TRBD1. J lost 0 bases, V lost 3 bases, and 6 bases had no gene match. Looked up from germline, CDR1 is LNHDA and CDR2 is SQIVND (reference sequence). The CDR3 is 16 amino acids.

The chain couples TRBV7-9 to TRBJ1-2; D is unresolved. This CDR3 region has 13 residues. Germline V gives CDR1 SEHNR, CDR2 FQNEAQ (reference sequence). Trimming left V 5 bases short and J 5 bases short, with 12 bases between. CDR3: CASSHHRGYGYTF. Here the CDR3 DNA reads TGTGCCAGCAGCCATCACCGGGGTTATGGCTACACCTTC.

V usage is TRBV5-1 and J usage is TRBJ1-1; D call uncertain. Trimming removed 3 bases at V and 0 bases at J, with 9 bases between. Germline assignment: CDR1 SGHRS and CDR2 YFSETQ. This CDR3 comprises 14 residues. For the CDR3, the DNA is TGCGCCAGCAGCTGGGCCCGGATGAACACTGAAGCTTTCTTT. It yields the protein CASSWARMNTEAFF.

This clone occurred a few times. The CDR3 bases are TGTGCCAGCAGCTTTGGGACTAGCGGCTACGAGCAGTACTTC. Residues: CASSFGTSGYEQYF. This chain links TRBV7-2 with TRBJ2-7, with 11 bases identical to TRBD2. The CDR3 is 14 residues long. In germline, CDR1 is SGHTA, CDR2 FQGNSA. Trimming removed 3 bases from V and 3 bases from J; junction bases left unmatched: 1.

The chain uses TRBV12-2 and TRBJ2-1; the table's D call, TRBD2, has no DNA check behind it. TRBV12-2 is classified as a pseudogene. The CDR3 consists of 21 residues. CDR3 residues: CASRPEPRLAGDSPPYNEQFF. The CDR3 DNA reads as TGTGCAAGTCGCCCAGAGCCCAGACTAGCGGGGGATTCCCCTCCTTACAATGAGCAGTTCTTC.

The table lists this clone with a few counts. V gene TRBV28 combines with J gene TRBJ1-1; D is unclear. CDR3 length equals 14 residues. V shed 3 bases and J shed 4 bases, with 12 bases lying between them. Germline lookup yields CDR1 MDHEN and CDR2 SYDVKM. CDR3 sequence reads: CASSFRGWGTEAFF. The CDR3 nucleotides are TGTGCCAGCAGTTTTCGGGGATGGGGCACTGAAGCTTTCTTT.

The V and J genes are TRBV5-4 and TRBJ2-7; TRBD2 matches at 7 bases. Germline-derived CDR1 and CDR2 are SGHNT and YYREEE (reference sequence). With 9 bases clipped from V and 7 bases from J, the junction kept 10 bases outside the gene matches. CDR3 size: 12 residues. The CDR3 coding sequence is TGTGCCACGGGTCTTATCGGGGGGGAGCAGTACTTC. This gives the protein CATGLIGGEQYF.